The 21 T cell receptor beta chains given below trace back to one sample, sequenced in a study of T cells in localized non-small cell lung cancer. Clones were read by immunoSEQ multiplex PCR, and TCRdb kept only the in-frame ones, dropping some. The sample consists of some 1,600 clones, roughly 19% of them appearing once. Material: lung tumor tissue, obtained before any cancer treatment. Source of these receptors: a woman aged 35 to 75 with stage I lung adenocarcinoma.

The chain couples TRBV6-7 to TRBJ1-3; D unresolved. TRBV6-7 has ORF status, its function being uncertain. The length of the CDR3 is 11 residues. Trimming pared 7 bases from V and 4 bases from J, leaving 5 bases between. CDR3 bases: TGTGCCAGCAACGGGGGAAACACCATATATTTT. Residues: CASNGGNTIYF.

V gene TRBV6-8 combines with J gene TRBJ1-1; D not certain. The V gene lost 5 bases and the J gene lost 5 bases, with 27 bases spanning the gap. Germline V gives CDR1 MNHGY, CDR2 SAAAGT. This CDR3 region has 18 residues. The CDR3 loop is CASSSVTLRDGSRTEAFF. The DNA of the CDR3 is TGTGCCAGCAGTAGCGTGACGTTGCGCGACGGGAGTCGAACTGAAGCTTTCTTT.

The chain links TRBV6-8 to TRBJ2-5, with no clear D. Deletions cut 5 bases from V and 2 bases from J, with 12 bases between. CDR1 and CDR2 from the germline V gene are MNHGY and SAAAGT. The CDR3 consists of 14 residues. This chain's CDR3 is CASSVVRFQETQYF. DNA of the CDR3: TGTGCCAGCAGTGTGGTCAGATTTCAAGAGACCCAGTACTTC.

This clone has a handful of counts. V usage is TRBV11-3 and J usage is TRBJ1-5; weak D call: TRBD1 (6 bases). The CDR3 spans 17 residues. V was pared by 5 bases and J by 7 bases, with 24 bases between. The germline gives CDR1 SGHNT, CDR2 YENEEA. CDR3 sequence reads: CASSPPNREMKLQPQHF. In nucleotides, the CDR3 is TGTGCCAGCAGCCCTCCGAACAGGGAGATGAAATTACAGCCCCAGCATTTT.

The V call is TRBV14, the J call TRBJ2-3; 7 bases fit TRBD2. This CDR3 contains 16 residues. Unmatched junction bases numbered 9, after V lost 0 bases and J lost 6 bases. Per germline, CDR1 SGHDN and CDR2 FVKESK. The CDR3, as DNA: TGTGCCAGCAGCCAAGAAGCGCGGGGGTTAAAGGATACGCAGTATTTT. Translating gives CASSQEARGLKDTQYF. The full variable domain, in which reference TRBV14 and TRBJ2-3 provide the parts outside the CDR3, is EAGVTQFPSHSVIEKGQTVTLRCDPISGHDNLYWYRRVMGKEIKFLLHFVKESKQDESGMPNNRFLAERTGGTYSTLKVQPAELEDSGVYFCASSQEARGLKDTQYFGPGTRLTVL.

The chain carries TRBV15 and TRBJ1-2; perhaps TRBD1 as D (5 bases). V was trimmed by 0 bases and J by 9 bases, leaving 14 bases between them. The CDR3 has 14 residues. Germline V gene sequence: CDR1 LNHNV, CDR2 YYDKDF (reference sequence). The CDR3 loop is CATSRDGGGRSYTF. The CDR3 DNA is TGTGCCACCAGCAGAGATGGGGGGGGAAGGAGCTACACCTTC.

This clone showed up just a few times. The V and J genes are TRBV28 and TRBJ2-4, with D perhaps matching TRBD1 (5 bases). The germline V gene encodes CDR1 MDHEN and CDR2 SYDVKM. The V and J ends lost 3 bases and 0 bases respectively, with 9 bases between them. There are 15 residues in the CDR3. DNA of the CDR3: TGTGCCAGCAGTTTGACAGATCTAGCCAAAAACATTCAGTACTTC. It codes for CASSLTDLAKNIQYF.

The CDR3 DNA reads as TGCGCCAGCAGCTTGGAAGGACGGACGAACACTGAAGCTTTCTTT. Protein: CASSLEGRTNTEAFF. The rearrangement joins TRBV5-1 to TRBJ1-1, with D unclear. The CDR3 has 15 residues. Trimming took off 0 bases at V and 1 base at J, with 10 bases between the two ends. Per germline, CDR1 SGHRS and CDR2 YFSETQ.

The sample holds a few counts of this clone. This chain uses TRBV30 with TRBJ2-2; D call uncertain. The length of the CDR3 is 12 residues. Germline lookup yields CDR1 GTSNPN and CDR2 SVGIG (reference sequence). V lost 3 bases and J lost 6, with 8 bases in between. The CDR3 DNA sequence: TGTGCCTGGAGCTTGTCCGCCGGGGAGCTGTTTTTT. Translation gives CAWSLSAGELFF.

This rearrangement joins TRBV11-3 to TRBJ2-1; 9 bases match TRBD1. V lost 5 bases and J lost 4; bases outside the gene matches: 9. The CDR3 consists of 16 residues. Germline V gene data show CDR1 as SGHNT and CDR2 as YENEEA. CDR3 sequence (DNA): TGTGCCAGCAGCCAAGGTATGACAGGGGGATACAATGAGCAGTTCTTC. Translation gives CASSQGMTGGYNEQFF.

This clone is large. The chain recombines TRBV29-1 with TRBJ1-1; 9 bases are shared with TRBD1. CDR3 length equals 12 residues. Germline CDR1 reads SQVTM; CDR2 reads ANQGSEA. With V trimmed by 4 bases and J by 4 bases, 1 base remained unmatched. The CDR3 reads CSVAGQGTEAFF. The CDR3 DNA sequence: TGCAGCGTTGCGGGACAGGGCACTGAAGCTTTCTTT.

This clone was counted a few times. The chain combines TRBV11-3 with TRBJ2-5, with TRBD1 as a possible D gene (5 bases). Germline V gives CDR1 SGHNT, CDR2 YENEEA. V was shortened by 1 base and J by 5 bases, with 11 bases between the two germline ends. The CDR3 is 14 residues long. The CDR3 here is CASSLVGRFETQYF. Here the CDR3 DNA reads TGTGCCAGCAGCTTAGTGGGGCGGTTCGAGACCCAGTACTTC.

This clone is deemed medium-sized (0.01 to 0.1%). This chain links TRBV11-3 with TRBJ1-1; D is undetermined. Trimming removed 5 bases from V and 5 bases from J, with 18 bases in between. The CDR3 sequence is 15 residues long. In germline, CDR1 is SGHNT, CDR2 YENEEA. DNA for the CDR3: TGTGCCAGCAGCCGTTGGCGCCATATGAGGACTGAAGCTTTCTTT. Translated: CASSRWRHMRTEAFF.

This clone turned up a few times. V and J are TRBV11-3 and TRBJ2-1, with D perhaps matching TRBD1 (6 bases). V was cut by 5 bases and J by 3 bases, with 17 bases left in between. Germline V CDR1 and CDR2: SGHNT, YENEEA. The CDR3 totals 16 residues. The chain's CDR3 is CASSRPGAPDYNEQFF. CDR3 DNA: TGTGCCAGCAGCCGACCAGGGGCTCCAGACTACAATGAGCAGTTCTTC.

The chain has TRBV9 and TRBJ1-1; 7 nucleotides align to TRBD1. Unmatched junction bases numbered 13, after V lost 5 bases and J lost 9 bases. The CDR3 contains 14 residues. Germline CDR1 and CDR2: SGDLS and YYNGEE. As DNA, the CDR3 is TGTGCCAGCAGTGAAGCAAGGGGGCCCGGTCAAGCTTTCTTT. This codes for CASSEARGPGQAFF.

This clone was found a few times. The CDR3 nucleotides are TGCAGCGTTGATGATGGCAGGGGGCATGTTGAAGCTTTCTTT. As protein: CSVDDGRGHVEAFF. The chain combines TRBV29-1 with TRBJ1-1; TRBD1 aligns across 8 bases. Germline V gene sequence: CDR1 SQVTM, CDR2 ANQGSEA. The V gene end was trimmed by 3 bases and the J gene end by 7 bases; junction bases not matched to a gene: 10. This CDR3 contains 14 residues.

The chain recombines TRBV14 with TRBJ2-7; no firm D call. Per the germline V gene, CDR1 is SGHDN and CDR2 is FVKESK. V lost 2 bases to trimming and J lost 9 bases, with 14 bases between them. The CDR3 is made up of 13 amino acids. CDR3 region: CASSQSSRPGQYF. CDR3 bases: TGTGCCAGCAGCCAAAGTTCCAGACCAGGGCAGTACTTC.

There are a few counts of this clone. The chain couples TRBV7-4 to TRBJ1-1, with D tentatively TRBD1 (5 bases). Germline V gives CDR1 SGHVT, CDR2 SQSDAQ. The CDR3 has 13 amino acids. Trimming removed 5 bases from V and 4 bases from J, with 11 bases in between. The CDR3 region has the DNA TGTGCCAGCAGCATCCCAGGGCCCACTGAAGCTTTCTTT. It specifies CASSIPGPTEAFF.

In its sample, this clone was seen a few times. This chain uses TRBV11-3 with TRBJ1-5; TRBD1 is a possible D gene (5 bases). The CDR3 consists of 14 residues. CDR1 is SGHNT and CDR2 is YENEEA in the germline V gene. With 5 bases removed from V and 7 bases from J, the gap between germline ends came to 15 bases. The CDR3 protein is CASSRDLDGQPQHF. CDR3 bases: TGTGCCAGCAGCCGGGACCTCGACGGCCAGCCCCAGCATTTT.

This clone is large within its sample. The chain combines TRBV15 with TRBJ2-3; D tentatively reads TRBD1 or TRBD2 (5 bases each). The CDR3 spans 15 residues. Germline values: CDR1 LNHNV, CDR2 YYDKDF (reference sequence). Trimming took off 2 bases at V and 1 base at J, with 10 bases between the two ends. The CDR3 nucleotides read TGTGCCACCAGCAGATCGTTGGGGGGCACAGATACGCAGTATTTT. Translated, it gives CATSRSLGGTDTQYF. Together with reference TRBV15 and TRBJ2-3, the CDR3 gives the full variable domain: DAMVIQNPRYQVTQFGKPVTLSCSQTLNHNVMYWYQQKSSQAPKLLFHYYDKDFNNEADTPDNFQSRRPNTSFCFLDIRSPGLGDTAMYLCATSRSLGGTDTQYFGPGTRLTVL.

This clone turned up a few times. The V gene is TRBV4-1, the J gene TRBJ1-6, with D unresolved. V dropped 3 bases and J dropped 0 bases, with 9 bases sitting between them. The CDR3 is made up of 16 amino acids. Germline CDR1 reads MGHRA; CDR2 reads YSYEKL. This chain's CDR3 is CASSHGRSSYNSPLHF. CDR3 DNA: TGCGCCAGCAGCCACGGGCGCAGCTCCTATAATTCACCCCTCCACTTT.